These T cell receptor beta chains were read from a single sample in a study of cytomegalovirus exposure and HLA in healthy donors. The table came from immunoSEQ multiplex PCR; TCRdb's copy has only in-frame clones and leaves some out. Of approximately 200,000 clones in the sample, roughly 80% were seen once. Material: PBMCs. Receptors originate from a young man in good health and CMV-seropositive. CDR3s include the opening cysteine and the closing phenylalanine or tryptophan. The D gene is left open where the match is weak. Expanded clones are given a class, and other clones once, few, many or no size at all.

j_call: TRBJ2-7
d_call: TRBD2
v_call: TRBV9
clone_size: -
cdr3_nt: TGTGCCAGCAGCGTAGTAGCTAGCGGGAGTGAGCAGTACTTC
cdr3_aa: CASSVVASGSEQYF

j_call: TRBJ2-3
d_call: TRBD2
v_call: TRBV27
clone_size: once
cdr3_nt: TGTGCCAGCAGTTCGGGACTAGGGGTCGATAGCACAGATACGCAGTATTTT
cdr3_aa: CASSSGLGVDSTDTQYF

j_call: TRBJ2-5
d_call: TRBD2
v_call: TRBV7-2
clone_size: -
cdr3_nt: TGTGCCAGCAGCCCCGGGACTAGCGGGAGAGGGGAGACCCAGTACTTC
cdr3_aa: CASSPGTSGRGETQYF

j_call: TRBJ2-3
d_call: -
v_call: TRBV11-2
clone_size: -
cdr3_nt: TGTGCCAGCAGCTTAGTCGGGGAGACAGATACGCAGTATTTT
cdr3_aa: CASSLVGETDTQYF

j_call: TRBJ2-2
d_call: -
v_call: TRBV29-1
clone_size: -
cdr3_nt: TGCAGCGTTGGGCAGAACACCGGGGAGCTGTTTTTT
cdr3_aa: CSVGQNTGELFF

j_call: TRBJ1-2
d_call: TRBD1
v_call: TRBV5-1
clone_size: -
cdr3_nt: TGCGCCAGCAGCCCAGGACAGGGTGGCTATGGCTACACCTTC
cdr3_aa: CASSPGQGGYGYTF

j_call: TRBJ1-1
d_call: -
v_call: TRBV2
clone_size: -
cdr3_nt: TGTGCCAGCAGTGACCCCGGCAGGATGAACACTGAAGCTTTCTTT
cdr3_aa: CASSDPGRMNTEAFF

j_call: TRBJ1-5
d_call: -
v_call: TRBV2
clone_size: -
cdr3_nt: TGTGCCAGCAGTAAGGGACAAAGCAATCAGCCCCAGCATTTT
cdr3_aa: CASSKGQSNQPQHF

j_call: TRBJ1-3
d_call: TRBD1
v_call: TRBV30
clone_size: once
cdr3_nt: TGTGCCTGGAAAAAACAGGGGCGCAAGGGAAACACCATATATTTT
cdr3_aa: CAWKKQGRKGNTIYF

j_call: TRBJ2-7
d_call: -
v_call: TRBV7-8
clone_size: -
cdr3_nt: TGTGCCAGCAGCCCTTGGAGGTGGGTCTCCTACGAGCAGTACTTC
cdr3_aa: CASSPWRWVSYEQYF

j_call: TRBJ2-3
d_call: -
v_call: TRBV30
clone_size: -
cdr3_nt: TGTGCCTGGAGTGTACTCGGTGGAGGCACGCAGTATTTT
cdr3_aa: CAWSVLGGGTQYF

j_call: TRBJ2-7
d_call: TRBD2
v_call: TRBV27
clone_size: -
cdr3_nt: TGTGCCAGCAGTTATCATAGCGGGAGACGGTTCGAGCAGTACTTC
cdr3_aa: CASSYHSGRRFEQYF